Detailed here is one TCR beta chain. These data belong to a study of T cell changes during pregnancy in multiple sclerosis. The protocol was immunoSEQ multiplex PCR, while the TCRdb copy is restricted to in-frame clones and leaves out a portion. Here the sample spans around 84,000 clones, approximately 95% being singletons. This specimen consisted of peripheral blood, obtained in the second trimester of pregnancy. The source of this sequence is a female donor in good health, enrolled as a control in a pregnancy study.

DNA for the CDR3: TGTGCCATCAGGGGCGGGACAGGACTGGGGAGAGAGACCCAGTACTTC. Protein product: CAIRGGTGLGRETQYF. The chain combines TRBV10-3 with TRBJ2-5; 8 bases are shared with TRBD1. V gave up 6 bases and J gave up 4 bases; unmatched junction bases: 13. The germline V gene encodes CDR1 ENHRY and CDR2 SYGVKD. The CDR3 is made up of 16 amino acids.